This T cell receptor (beta chain) was recorded in a study of shared clonotypes between healthy human individuals. Broader study findings: Specimens sampled were limited to blood, with tissue repertoires likely differing. Clonotypes not shared had lower generation probabilities than those common to all four donors.

Only in-frame clones appear in the TCRdb table, and some are missing; sequencing was by immunoSEQ multiplex PCR. This table holds 2,100,000 or so clones, under 97% found once. A remark on this clone: Antigen: not known.

The sample consisted of naive CD4+ T cells sorted from blood. The subset was: CD45RA+ positively selected. This receptor was obtained from a man aged 18 to 35 in good health.

The CDR3 loop is CASSLIGGASGNTIYF. The CDR3 DNA reads as TGTGCCAGCAGTCTTATTGGGGGCGCCTCTGGAAACACCATATATTTT. This sequence joins TRBV5-6 and TRBJ1-3; D is perhaps TRBD1 (6 bases). The CDR3 has 16 residues. Germline values: CDR1 SGHDT, CDR2 YYEEEE. V was clipped by 5 bases and J by 0 bases, with 15 bases between them.